This T cell receptor beta chain is from a study of human T cells and chemical hapten exposure. Study information: Per-sample TCR yields varied mainly from small pooled library volume differences.

Authors' data handling: Across samples, TCR counts had a median of roughly 91,000 and ranged from about 23,224 to 700,000. TCRdb re-derived calls from the RACE reads in MiXCR, one entry per CDR3 protein. TCRdb assigned the V and J calls; the authors' analysis was not used. The sample holds 60,000 to 90,000 distinct CDR3 sequences, 7% to 9.5% seen once. Study-wide results and limits: After DPC sensitization, TCRs above 1 in 1000 frequency showed no change.

This clonotype came up many times. No antigen is known for it. The sample's time point: healthy volunteer bleed at 6 weeks. Total RNA extraction was carried out from unfractionated whole blood. Germline CDR1 reads ENHRY; CDR2 reads SYGVKD. V gave up 2 bases and J gave up 2 bases, with 19 bases separating them. The CDR3 extends over 18 amino acids. The clonotype originates from a female donor in good health. Some clones in this sample may be carry-over from other donors' samples. The genes are TRBV10-3 and TRBJ1-5, with D unresolved. Sequenced input: whole blood. DNA of the CDR3: TGTGCCATCAGTGAGGATCGGCCTTTTGTTTTGGGCAATCAGCCCCAGCATTTT. It specifies CAISEDRPFVLGNQPQHF.